This T cell receptor beta chain was profiled in a study of Graves' ophthalmopathy and Graves' hyperthyroidism. In the study overall: Peripheral blood sampling preceded any treatment and occurred at initial diagnosis. Study-level results: A model of 13 signatures distinguished ophthalmopathy from stable hyperthyroidism at approximately 88% sensitivity and around 81% specificity.

None of the included patients had other autoimmune diseases, uncontrolled infections, pregnancy or lactation, as these led to exclusion. Amplification of TCR beta CDR3 regions used RNA transcripts. Second-round multiplex PCR came after a first-round RT-PCR that employed HTBI primers. TCRdb used MiXCR to reprocess the multiplex PCR reads, holding one entry per CDR3 protein. The sample consists of roughly 160,000 distinct CDR3 sequences, around two fifths of them appearing once. V lost 5 bases to trimming and J lost 0 bases, with 10 bases between them. Germline V gene data show CDR1 as LGHNT and CDR2 as FRNRAP. The CDR3 extends over 14 amino acids. Points on this clonotype: Its target is unknown.

Sequenced material: peripheral blood. The chain joins TRBV12-5 to TRBJ1-1; D not resolved. The receptor was isolated from a young man with Graves' ophthalmopathy. In DNA form, the CDR3 reads TGTGCTAGTGGTGGAGACGGCATGAACACTGAAGCTTTCTTT. Its translation is CASGGDGMNTEAFF.